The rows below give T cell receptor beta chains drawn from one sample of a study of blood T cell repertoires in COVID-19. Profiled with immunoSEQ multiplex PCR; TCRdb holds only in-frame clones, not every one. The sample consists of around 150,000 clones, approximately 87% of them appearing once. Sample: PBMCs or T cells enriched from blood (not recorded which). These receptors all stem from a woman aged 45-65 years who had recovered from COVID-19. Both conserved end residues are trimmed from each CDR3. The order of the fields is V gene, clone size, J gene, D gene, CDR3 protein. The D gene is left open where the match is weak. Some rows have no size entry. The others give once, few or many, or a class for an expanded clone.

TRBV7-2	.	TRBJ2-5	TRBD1	ASSLGDRVQETQY
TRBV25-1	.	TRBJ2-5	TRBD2	ASSKERGGARETQY
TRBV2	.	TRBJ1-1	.	ASIPPRGVNTEAF
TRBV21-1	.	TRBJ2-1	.	ASSKEGNVGYNEQF
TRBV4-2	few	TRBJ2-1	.	ASSLSGTFSYNEQF
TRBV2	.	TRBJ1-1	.	ASSVTGMNTEAF
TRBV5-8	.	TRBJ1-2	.	ASIKMGGHGYT
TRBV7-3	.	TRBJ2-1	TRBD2	ASSSTSGGFSEQF
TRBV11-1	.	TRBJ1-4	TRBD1	ASSLTGAGEKLF
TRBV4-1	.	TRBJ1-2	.	ASSQGWGLTGNDGYT
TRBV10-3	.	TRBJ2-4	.	AISESRDAKNIQY
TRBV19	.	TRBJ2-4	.	ASSGVLGGIKDIQY
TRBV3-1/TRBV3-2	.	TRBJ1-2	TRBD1	ASSQDPGGMGGYT
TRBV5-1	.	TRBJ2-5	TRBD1	ASRFGTGVETQY
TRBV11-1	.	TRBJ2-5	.	ASSLLNQETQY
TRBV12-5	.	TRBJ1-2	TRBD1	ASALKTGQEAVGYGYT
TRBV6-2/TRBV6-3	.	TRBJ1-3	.	ASSRRGDTIY
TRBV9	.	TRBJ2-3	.	ASSVMGGISDTQY
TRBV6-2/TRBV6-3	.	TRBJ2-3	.	ASSYSAYTDTQY
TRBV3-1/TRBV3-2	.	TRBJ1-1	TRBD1	ASSQLKGRHRAGGSAF
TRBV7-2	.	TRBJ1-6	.	ASSLETDNSPLH
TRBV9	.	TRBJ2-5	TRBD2	ASSVGLAAETQY
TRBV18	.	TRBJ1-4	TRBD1	ASSPQGAGPNEKLF
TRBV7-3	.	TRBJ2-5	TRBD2	ASSSRGGETQY
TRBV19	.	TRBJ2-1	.	ASSIGRGVPYNEQF
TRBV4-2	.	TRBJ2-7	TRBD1	ASSLPGQGTYEQY
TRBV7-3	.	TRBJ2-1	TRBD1	ASSLDRGSNEQF
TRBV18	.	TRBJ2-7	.	ASSPQTYEQY
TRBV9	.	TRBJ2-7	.	ASSVAGGHEQY
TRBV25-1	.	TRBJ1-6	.	ASSATSSYNSPLH
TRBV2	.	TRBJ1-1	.	ASRPTWGGRANTEAF
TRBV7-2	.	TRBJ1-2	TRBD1	ASSLGTGDYLYGYT
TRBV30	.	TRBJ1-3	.	AWSVLTGNTIY
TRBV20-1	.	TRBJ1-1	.	SASDRQLRGV
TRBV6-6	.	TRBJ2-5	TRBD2	ATRASGGDYETQY
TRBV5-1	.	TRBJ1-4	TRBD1	ASSSTGAVEKLF
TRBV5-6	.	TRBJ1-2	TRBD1	ASSLTGGFVNYGYT